A single sample gave rise to the 9 T cell receptor beta chains below, sequenced in a study of T-cell reconstitution after alpha-beta-depleted transplantation in children. Unique molecular identifiers were used in preparing the TCRbeta library. TCRdb re-called the PCR reads through MiXCR, storing one row per CDR3 protein. The profile shows around 700,000 distinct CDR3 sequences, around 13% of them singletons. The starting material was PBMCs, obtained before TCRalphabeta/CD19-depleted stem cell transplant. These receptor sequences come from a girl aged 2-10 years with congenital amegakaryocytic thrombocytopenia, due to receive a stem cell transplant.

This clonotype was counted many times. The V call is TRBV28, the J call TRBJ2-1; D gene ambiguous. The CDR3 contains 12 residues. Germline CDR1 is MDHEN and CDR2 is SYDVKM. V lost 4 bases and J 9 bases, leaving 10 bases between the germline ends. The CDR3 here is CASSSPRGEQFF. The CDR3 DNA is TGTGCCAGCAGTTCCCCGCGAGGTGAGCAGTTCTTC.

In its sample, this clonotype was seen many times. The V gene is TRBV5-1, the J gene TRBJ1-5; D gene ambiguous. CDR1 is SGHRS, CDR2 YFSETQ, per germline. V was trimmed by 4 bases and J by 4 bases, leaving 9 bases between them. The CDR3 is 13 amino acids. CDR3 sequence reads: CASSPMGNQPQHF. As DNA, the CDR3 is TGCGCCAGCAGCCCGATGGGGAATCAGCCCCAGCATTTT.

This clonotype was detected a few times. The chain employs TRBV20-1 and TRBJ2-1; weak D call: TRBD2 (6 bases). Trimming shortened V by 6 bases and J by 7 bases, and 22 bases separated the two germline ends. Germline CDR1 is DFQATT and CDR2 is SNEGSKA (reference sequence). The CDR3 runs 15 residues. In DNA, the CDR3 is TGCAGTGCAGGGTCGGCGGCTAGCGAGTCGAATGAGCAGTTCTTC. Its protein is CSAGSAASESNEQFF.

This clonotype was detected a few times. The gene calls are TRBV19 and TRBJ2-1; possible D gene TRBD1, 5 bases. CDR3 size: 17 residues. Trimming pared 2 bases from V and 1 base from J, leaving 15 bases between. Germline CDR1 and CDR2: LNHDA and SQIVND (reference sequence). The CDR3 bases are TGTGCCAGTAGTATACCCGCAGGGCAGGGTTCCTACAATGAGCAGTTCTTC. It encodes CASSIPAGQGSYNEQFF.

This clonotype was observed a handful of times. This chain joins TRBV5-1 and TRBJ2-1, with 7 bases matching TRBD1. The CDR3 loop spans 16 amino acids. With 4 bases clipped from V and 3 bases from J, the junction kept 10 bases outside the gene matches. Germline loops: CDR1 SGHRS, CDR2 YFSETQ. The DNA of the CDR3 is TGCGCCAGCAGCAGCGAGGGGGCTCGCTACTACAATGAGCAGTTCTTC. Amino acid sequence: CASSSEGARYYNEQFF.

This clonotype was observed many times. The chain couples TRBV29-1 to TRBJ2-2; weak D call: TRBD1 (6 bases). V lost 0 bases to trimming and J lost 1 base, with 18 bases between them. Looked up from germline, CDR1 is SQVTM and CDR2 is ANQGSEA. The CDR3 has 18 residues. In DNA form, the CDR3 reads TGCAGCGTTGAAGATACAGGGTGGCACCGACTGAACACCGGGGAGCTGTTTTTT. It encodes CSVEDTGWHRLNTGELFF.

This clonotype appeared many times. V usage is TRBV10-3 and J usage is TRBJ2-3; perhaps TRBD1 as D (6 bases). This CDR3 spans 15 amino acids. The germline CDR1 and CDR2 sequences are ENHRY and SYGVKD. Trimming took 0 bases from V and 0 from J, leaving 7 bases between them. The CDR3 loop is CAISESGQSTDTQYF. CDR3 bases: TGTGCCATCAGTGAGTCGGGACAAAGCACAGATACGCAGTATTTT.

The chain couples TRBV28 to TRBJ2-2; 11 bases line up with TRBD1. Germline CDR1 reads MDHEN; CDR2 reads SYDVKM. The CDR3 spans 17 residues. The V gene end was trimmed by 2 bases and the J gene end by 6 bases; junction bases not matched to a gene: 8. CDR3 residues: CASSLPGQGEKAGELFF. CDR3 in DNA: TGTGCCAGCAGTTTACCGGGACAGGGGGAAAAAGCCGGGGAGCTGTTTTTT.

Many counts were recorded for this clonotype. This sequence joins TRBV7-2 and TRBJ2-1; 7 bases map to TRBD2. The ends lost 4 bases at V and 2 bases at J; junction bases unmatched: 2. CDR1 SGHTA and CDR2 FQGNSA come from the germline V gene. The CDR3 extends over 14 amino acids. The CDR3 coding sequence is TGTGCCAGCAGCTGGCTAGCGGCCTACAATGAGCAGTTCTTC. Translating gives CASSWLAAYNEQFF.